The next 30 T cell receptor beta chains were all read from a single sample in a study of memory CD4+ T cells and cytomegalovirus serostatus. Single viable CD3+CD4+CD8-CD45RO+ cells were sorted as the memory CD4+ T cells. The assay was immunoSEQ multiplex PCR, and TCRdb's table has in-frame clones only and misses some. The data show approximately 51,000 clones, roughly 74% seen once. Sequenced input: memory CD4+ T cells from blood. The receptors originated from an adult in good health and CMV-seropositive.

This chain connects TRBV5-6 to TRBJ2-7; 8 bases agree with TRBD2. The germline CDR1 and CDR2 sequences are SGHDT and YYEEEE. The CDR3 is 17 amino acids. The trim removed 3 bases at V and 6 bases at J, leaving 17 bases unmatched. The CDR3 is CASSWGPLGGEEREQYF. The CDR3 nucleotides read TGTGCCAGCAGCTGGGGTCCCCTCGGGGGGGAAGAACGCGAGCAGTACTTC.

The chain combines TRBV18 with TRBJ1-6; no definite D call. Germline-derived CDR1 and CDR2 are KGHSH and LQKENI. V lost 3 bases and J lost 8, with 11 bases in between. CDR3 length: 14 residues. The CDR3 nucleotides are TGTGCCAGCTCACCCGCTACCCAGGATTCACCCCTCCACTTT. As protein: CASSPATQDSPLHF.

The chain links TRBV6-4 to TRBJ1-2; D unclear. The CDR3 is 14 amino acids. The germline CDR1 and CDR2 sequences are MRHNA and SNTAGT. The V end was cut by 4 bases, the J end by 5 bases, with 14 bases between. The chain's CDR3 is CASSAQPSSYGYTF. The CDR3 region has the DNA TGTGCCAGCAGTGCCCAGCCGTCCTCATATGGCTACACCTTC.

The V gene is TRBV7-8, the J gene TRBJ1-1; D gene unclear. The germline V gene has CDR1 SGHVS and CDR2 FQNEAQ. The CDR3 loop spans 17 amino acids. V was pared by 0 bases and J by 1 base, with 15 bases between. Here the CDR3 reads CASSLAPFRKGNTEAFF. The CDR3 bases are TGTGCCAGCAGCTTAGCGCCTTTCCGGAAGGGGAACACTGAAGCTTTCTTT.

This chain uses TRBV19 with TRBJ1-2; D gene ambiguous. The CDR3 runs to 13 residues. Germline V lookup: CDR1 LNHDA, CDR2 SQIVND (reference sequence). V lost 5 bases and J 6 bases, leaving 13 bases between the germline ends. This CDR3 is CASSADGVDGYTF. The CDR3 DNA is TGTGCCAGTAGTGCGGACGGGGTGGATGGCTACACCTTC.

With respect to this clone: The same CDR3 also results from other DNA sequences found in this sample. The rearrangement links TRBV2 to TRBJ2-5; D remains unclear. V lost 2 bases to trimming and J lost 1 base, with 5 bases between them. This CDR3 has 13 residues. CDR1 SNHLY and CDR2 FYNNEI come from the germline V gene. CDR3 coding DNA: TGTGCCAGCAGTGAAAACAGCCAAGAGACCCAGTACTTC. Translation gives CASSENSQETQYF.

The gene calls are TRBV18 and TRBJ2-4; 8 nucleotides line up with TRBD1. Unmatched junction bases numbered 9, after V lost 3 bases and J lost 8 bases. This CDR3 spans 15 amino acids. CDR1 is KGHSH and CDR2 is LQKENI in the germline V gene. This chain's CDR3 is CASSPGQGEGDIQYF. The CDR3 DNA follows: TGTGCCAGCTCACCCGGACAGGGCGAAGGAGACATTCAGTACTTC.

The J gene is TRBJ1-3, the V gene TRBV5-1; D is unclear. The CDR3 is 14 residues long. In germline, CDR1 is SGHRS, CDR2 YFSETQ. The ends were cut back, 5 bases at V and 1 base at J, with 10 bases in the middle. CDR3 nucleotides: TGCGCCAGCAGGGAGTCTGTATCTGGAAACACCATATATTTT. It codes for CASRESVSGNTIYF.

This clone was observed a single time. This chain links TRBV2 with TRBJ2-2, with a tentative D call TRBD1 (6 bases). CDR3 length equals 11 residues. V was shortened by 7 bases and J by 8 bases, with 8 bases between the two germline ends. Per the germline V gene, CDR1 is SNHLY and CDR2 is FYNNEI. CDR3 nucleotide sequence: TGTGCCAGCAAAGGGGGAGGGGAGCTGTTTTTT. It translates to CASKGGGELFF.

This chain uses TRBV10-3 with TRBJ1-2; 9 nucleotides line up with TRBD1. The V gene end was trimmed by 9 bases and the J gene end by 1 base; junction bases not matched to a gene: 6. This CDR3 contains 14 residues. CDR1 is ENHRY, CDR2 SYGVKD, per germline. CDR3 sequence: CAIYRGRDNYGYTF. The DNA for the CDR3 is TGTGCCATTTACAGGGGGCGGGATAACTATGGCTACACCTTC.

This clone was observed a few times. J is TRBJ2-1 and V is TRBV7-9; the match to TRBD2 covers 8 bases. The junction had 11 bases not matched to a gene; V was cut back by 1 base and J by 3 bases. The CDR3 covers 18 residues. Germline assignment: CDR1 SEHNR and CDR2 FQNEAQ (reference sequence). The CDR3 is CASSLGPSGAGGYNEQFF. The CDR3 DNA follows: TGTGCCAGCAGCTTAGGTCCCTCGGGGGCGGGGGGCTACAATGAGCAGTTCTTC.

The rearrangement links TRBV28 to TRBJ1-4, with TRBD1 matching over 7 bases. The CDR3 consists of 14 residues. Trimming took 2 bases from V and 7 from J; bases not matched to a gene: 4. Germline CDR1 and CDR2: MDHEN and SYDVKM. CDR3 coding DNA: TGTGCCAGCAGTTTAATAGGGGGCAGTGAAAAACTGTTTTTT. This encodes CASSLIGGSEKLFF. The full variable domain, in which reference TRBV28 and TRBJ1-4 provide the parts outside the CDR3, is DVKVTQSSRYLVKRTGEKVFLECVQDMDHENMFWYRQDPGLGLRLIYFSYDVKMKEKGDIPEGYSVSREKKERFSLILESASTNQTSMYLCASSLIGGSEKLFFGSGTQLSVL.

CDR3 loop: CASSFSDGGGNQPQHF. The CDR3, as DNA: TGTGCCAGCAGTTTCTCGGACGGAGGGGGCAATCAGCCCCAGCATTTT. The genes are TRBV28 and TRBJ1-5, with TRBD1 as a possible D gene (5 bases). V was shortened by 3 bases and J by 2 bases, with 14 bases between the two germline ends. The CDR3 is 16 residues long. The germline V gene has CDR1 MDHEN and CDR2 SYDVKM.

The gene calls are TRBV19 and TRBJ1-4; possibly TRBD1 for D (5 bases). The CDR3 runs to 14 residues. Germline CDR1 LNHDA, CDR2 SQIVND (reference sequence). Trimming cost V 3 bases and J 8 bases, with 13 bases left between them. The DNA for the CDR3 is TGTGCCAGTAGTATGCAAGGGACGGGGGAAAAACTGTTTTTT. Its protein product is CASSMQGTGEKLFF.

This clone was counted only a few times. The chain uses TRBV11-2 and TRBJ2-7; D not resolved. This CDR3 spans 11 amino acids. The V end lost 5 bases, the J end lost 6 bases, and 8 bases lay between the germline ends. Germline V CDR1 and CDR2: SGHAT, FQNNGV. The CDR3, as DNA: TGTGCCAGCAGCCTGCATTTCGAGCAGTACTTC. This translates into CASSLHFEQYF.

The chain recombines TRBV5-1 with TRBJ1-2; TRBD1 matches at 7 bases. The J segment lost 4 bases and the V segment lost 0 bases, leaving 3 bases of the junction unmatched. This CDR3 is built from 14 residues. Germline V CDR1 and CDR2: SGHRS, YFSETQ. The CDR3 loop reads CASSLGQGPYGYTF. CDR3 in DNA: TGCGCCAGCAGCTTGGGACAGGGACCCTATGGCTACACCTTC.

This sequence joins TRBV9 and TRBJ2-5, with D hard to call. Between the trimmed V and J ends, which lost 0 bases and 1 base, there was a span of 4 bases. The germline V gene has CDR1 SGDLS and CDR2 YYNGEE. This CDR3 is 13 amino acids long. DNA for the CDR3: TGTGCCAGCAGCGTAGACACCCAAGAGACCCAGTACTTC. This gives the protein CASSVDTQETQYF.

This chain connects TRBV14 to TRBJ1-6; unclear D gene. There are 17 residues in the CDR3. The V gene lost 5 bases and the J gene lost 0 bases, with 14 bases spanning the gap. From germline, CDR1 is SGHDN and CDR2 FVKESK. CDR3 sequence (DNA): TGTGCCAGCAGCTCGCAGGACGGTCGCTCCTATAATTCACCCCTCCACTTT. Amino acid sequence: CASSSQDGRSYNSPLHF.

The V call is TRBV11-2, the J call TRBJ1-6, with D hard to call. The CDR3 is 12 residues long. The germline V gene encodes CDR1 SGHAT and CDR2 FQNNGV. The V gene lost 2 bases and the J gene lost 7 bases, with 3 bases spanning the gap. CDR3 DNA: TGTGCCAGCAGCTTAAAGAATTCACCCCTCCACTTT. Translation: CASSLKNSPLHF.

The chain recombines TRBV7-2 with TRBJ2-1, with D tentatively TRBD2 (5 bases). This CDR3 is built from 12 residues. Germline V gene sequence: CDR1 SGHTA, CDR2 FQGNSA. V was clipped by 5 bases and J by 11 bases, with 13 bases between them. The CDR3 sequence: CASSVDLSKQFF. In DNA form, the CDR3 reads TGTGCCAGCAGCGTGGACTTGTCTAAGCAGTTCTTC.

The J gene is TRBJ2-4, the V gene TRBV7-8, with a tentative D call TRBD2 (6 bases). CDR1 and CDR2 (germline): SGHVS, FQNEAQ. This CDR3 spans 15 amino acids. V gave up 5 bases and J gave up 1 base, with 12 bases separating them. In nucleotides, the CDR3 is TGTGCCAGCAGCACCGGGGGTAGGGCCAAAAACATTCAGTACTTC. Encoded protein: CASSTGGRAKNIQYF. Complete variable domain (other parts from reference TRBV7-8 and TRBJ2-4): GAGVSQSPRYKVAKRGQDVALRCDPISGHVSLFWYQQALGQGPEFLTYFQNEAQLDKSGLPSDRFFAERPEGSVSTLKIQRTQQEDSAVYLCASSTGGRAKNIQYFGAGTRLSVL.

This chain connects TRBV9 to TRBJ1-3, with D perhaps TRBD1 (5 bases). Germline lookup yields CDR1 SGDLS and CDR2 YYNGEE. V lost 0 bases and J 4 bases, leaving 8 bases between the germline ends. This CDR3 contains 14 residues. The CDR3 bases are TGTGCCAGCAGCGTAGCAGGGTGGGGAAACACCATATATTTT. Protein: CASSVAGWGNTIYF.

The chain carries TRBV4-1 and TRBJ2-5; D unclear. This CDR3 contains 13 residues. V was shortened by 3 bases and J by 5 bases, with 10 bases between the two germline ends. Germline lookup yields CDR1 MGHRA and CDR2 YSYEKL. CDR3 in amino acids: CASSHRPLETQYF. CDR3 coding DNA: TGCGCCAGCAGCCACCGACCCCTCGAGACCCAGTACTTC.

This clone was observed a handful of times. This chain links TRBV2 with TRBJ1-6, with D perhaps TRBD1 (5 bases). The CDR3 runs to 15 residues. Trimming removed 4 bases from V and 8 bases from J, with 15 bases in between. Germline loops: CDR1 SNHLY, CDR2 FYNNEI. In DNA form, the CDR3 reads TGTGCCAGCAGTGGGGGGGTCTCGTATGATTCACCCCTCCACTTT. Amino acid sequence: CASSGGVSYDSPLHF. The full variable domain, with the rest looked up from reference TRBV2 and TRBJ1-6, is EPEVTQTPSHQVTQMGQEVILRCVPISNHLYFYWYRQILGQKVEFLVSFYNNEISEKSEIFDDQFSVERPDGSNFTLKIRSTKLEDSAMYFCASSGGVSYDSPLHFGNGTRLTVT.

CDR3 in amino acids: CASSEFRGDQPQHF. Written as DNA, the CDR3 is TGTGCCAGCAGTGAATTCCGTGGGGATCAGCCCCAGCATTTT. The J gene is TRBJ1-5, the V gene TRBV6-1; D call uncertain. The germline V gene has CDR1 MNHNS and CDR2 SASEGT. Trimming shortened V by 2 bases and J by 5 bases, and 10 bases separated the two germline ends. The CDR3 spans 14 residues.

The genes are TRBV28 and TRBJ2-7, with TRBD1 identical over 7 bases. The CDR3 is 13 residues long. CDR1 MDHEN and CDR2 SYDVKM come from the germline V gene. V lost 5 bases to trimming and J lost 12 bases; unmatched junction nucleotides: 13. The CDR3 sequence: CASSTPDRVSTYF. Written as DNA, the CDR3 is TGTGCCAGCAGTACCCCAGACAGGGTAAGCACGTACTTC.

Concerning this clone: A read error may produce the germline difference seen at one junction end. The chain uses TRBV7-7 and TRBJ2-5; 8 bases fit TRBD2. There are 15 residues in the CDR3. Germline lookup yields CDR1 SSHAT and CDR2 FNYEAQ (reference sequence). DNA for the CDR3: TGTGCTAGCAGCCGCCGGCTAGCGGGTATGGAGACCCAGTACTTC. Encoded protein: CASSRRLAGMETQYF.

The CDR3 protein is CASSQRHVQETQYF. In DNA, the CDR3 is TGTGCCAGCAGCCAGCGACACGTACAAGAGACCCAGTACTTC. The chain has TRBV7-2 and TRBJ2-5; D gene unclear. The V end lost 5 bases, the J end lost 2 bases, and 12 bases lay between the germline ends. The CDR3 totals 14 residues. CDR1 is SGHTA, CDR2 FQGNSA, per germline.

This chain uses TRBV7-2 with TRBJ1-2, with a weak D call TRBD1 (6 bases). V was clipped by 7 bases and J by 4 bases, with 22 bases between them. Germline V gene lookup returns CDR1 SGHTA and CDR2 FQGNSA. This CDR3 spans 16 amino acids. Written as DNA, the CDR3 is TGTGCCAGCAACCCCCTAGTAGGCCAGGGGCTCTATGGCTACACCTTC. Translated: CASNPLVGQGLYGYTF.

The genes are TRBV7-6 and TRBJ2-7, with 9 nucleotides matching TRBD1. J gave up 4 bases and V 5 bases, and 6 bases lay outside the gene matches. Germline loops: CDR1 SGHVS, CDR2 FNYEAQ. This CDR3 has 14 residues. The CDR3 loop is CASSMGGQGYEQYF. For the CDR3, the DNA is TGTGCCAGCAGCATGGGAGGACAGGGGTACGAGCAGTACTTC.